This entry describes one TCR beta chain. This CDR3 contains 15 residues. CDR1 and CDR2 (germline): SEHNR, FQNEAQ (reference sequence). The V and J ends lost 5 bases and 10 bases, in that order; junction bases with no gene match: 8. This record belongs to a study of blood T cell repertoires in COVID-19. Produced via immunoSEQ multiplex PCR; TCRdb's table is partial and in-frame only. The sample yields around 140,000 clones, 88% seen once. Material for sequencing was peripheral blood. The sequence came from a man in his 70s with acute or convalescent COVID-19. The chain carries TRBV7-9 and TRBJ1-6; TRBD1 matches at 10 bases. CDR3 sequence: CASSRTGTGDSPLHF. The CDR3 DNA is TGTGCCAGCAGCCGAACGGGGACAGGGGACTCACCCCTCCACTTT.